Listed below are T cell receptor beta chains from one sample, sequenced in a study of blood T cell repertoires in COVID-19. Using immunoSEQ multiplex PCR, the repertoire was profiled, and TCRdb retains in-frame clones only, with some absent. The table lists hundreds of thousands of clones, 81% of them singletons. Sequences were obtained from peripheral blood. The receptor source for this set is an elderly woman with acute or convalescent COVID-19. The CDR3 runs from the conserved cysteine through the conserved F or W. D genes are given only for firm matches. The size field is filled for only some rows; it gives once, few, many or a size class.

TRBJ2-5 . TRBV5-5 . TGTGCCAGCGTTCCGGGGAGCCCGGGTGGACCGAAAGAGACCCAGTACTTC CASVPGSPGGPKETQYF
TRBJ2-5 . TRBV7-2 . TGTGCCAGCAGCTTAGGGCGGGGTATCCAAGAGACCCAGTACTTC CASSLGRGIQETQYF
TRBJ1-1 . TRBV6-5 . TGTGCCAGCAGTTCCACAACAGGGTTTTGGTGGTTAGCTTTCTTT CASSSTTGFWWLAFF
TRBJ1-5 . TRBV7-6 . TGTGCCAGCAGCTTGAGAAGTAATAGCAATCAGCCCCAGCATTTT CASSLRSNSNQPQHF
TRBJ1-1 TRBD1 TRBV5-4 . TGTGCCAGCAGCTTGCTTTCCGGACAGGGCGGTCGGGCTTTCTTT CASSLLSGQGGRAFF
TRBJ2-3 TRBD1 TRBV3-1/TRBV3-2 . TGTGCCAGCAGCCAAGGACAGGGCCCCACAGATACGCAGTATTTT CASSQGQGPTDTQYF
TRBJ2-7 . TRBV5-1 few TGCGCCAGCAGCTTGGCTCACTACCCCTACGAGCAGTACTTC CASSLAHYPYEQYF
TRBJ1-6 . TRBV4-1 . TGCGCCAGCAGCCAAGACGCGACAGGTTATAATTCACCCCTCCACTTT CASSQDATGYNSPLHF
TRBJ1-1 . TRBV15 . TGTGCCACCACTCCTGGACGGGAGAACACTGAAGCTTTCTTT CATTPGRENTEAFF
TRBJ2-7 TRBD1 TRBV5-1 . TGCGCCAGCAGCTTGGGTGGGGGGTTTCGGGACAGGGTCGACGAGCAGTACTTC CASSLGGGFRDRVDEQYF
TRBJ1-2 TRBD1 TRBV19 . TGTGCCAGTAGTACACAGGGGGGCTATGGCTACACCTTC CASSTQGGYGYTF
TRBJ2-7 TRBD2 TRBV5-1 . TGCGCCAGCAGCTTGGAGTTGGCTAGCGGGAGCTACGAGCAGTACTTC CASSLELASGSYEQYF
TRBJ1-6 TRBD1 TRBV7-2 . TGTGCCAGCAACCACTCCCCCGGGACAGTGGGTAATTCACCCCTCCACTTT CASNHSPGTVGNSPLHF
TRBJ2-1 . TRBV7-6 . TGTGCCAGCAGCTTAGACCGGAGTAACACCTACAATGAGCAGTTCTTC CASSLDRSNTYNEQFF
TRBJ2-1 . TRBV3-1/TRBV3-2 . TGTGCCAGCAGCCAAGACGCAGGACACCTCCCCTCCAATGAGCAGTTCTTC CASSQDAGHLPSNEQFF
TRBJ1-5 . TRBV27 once TGTGCCAGCAGTTTCGGGAACGGCAATCAGCCCCAGCATTTT CASSFGNGNQPQHF
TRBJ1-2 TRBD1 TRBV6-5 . TGTGCCAGCAGTTACTCCGGACAGGTTGCTGGCTACACCTTC CASSYSGQVAGYTF
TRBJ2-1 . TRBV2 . TGTGCCAGCAGTGTAGAGACAGACCTGTCAGAGCAGTTCTTC CASSVETDLSEQFF
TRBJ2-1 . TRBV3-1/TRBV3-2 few TGTGCCAGCAGCCAATGGCAGGGGCCCTACAATGAGCAGTTCTTC CASSQWQGPYNEQFF
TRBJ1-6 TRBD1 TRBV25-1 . TGTGCCAGCACCAAGGGACAGGACACTTCACCCCTCCACTTT CASTKGQDTSPLHF
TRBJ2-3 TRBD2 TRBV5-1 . TGCGCCAGCAGTACGGGAGCGGGAGACACAGATACGCAGTATTTT CASSTGAGDTDTQYF
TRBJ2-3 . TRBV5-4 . TGTGCCAGCAGCTTGAGGACTACAAACACAGATACGCAGTATTTT CASSLRTTNTDTQYF
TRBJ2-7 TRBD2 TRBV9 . TGTGCCAGCAGCTTAGCGGGAGCCGCCTACGAGCAGTACTTC CASSLAGAAYEQYF
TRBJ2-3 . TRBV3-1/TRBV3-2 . TGTGCCAGCAGCCAAGCAACTCCATCCACAGATACGCAGTATTTT CASSQATPSTDTQYF
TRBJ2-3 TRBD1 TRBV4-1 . TGCGCCAGCAGCCAAGGTCTCGGGACAGGGGTCACAGATACGCAGTATTTT CASSQGLGTGVTDTQYF
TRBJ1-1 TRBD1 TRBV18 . TGTGCCAGCGCTCGGGACAGCAACTCGAACACTGAAGCTTTCTTT CASARDSNSNTEAFF
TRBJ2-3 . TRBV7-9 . TGTGCCAGCAGCCCATGGGAGAGGACAGCACACACAGATACGCAGTATTTT CASSPWERTAHTDTQYF
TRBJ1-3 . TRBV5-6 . TGTGCCAGCAGCTCAACGACAAGGGCGGGCTCTGGAAACACCATATATTTT CASSSTTRAGSGNTIYF
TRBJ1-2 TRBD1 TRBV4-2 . TGTGCCAGCAGCCAAGATTTCGGGACAGGGGTTAACTATGGCTACACCTTC CASSQDFGTGVNYGYTF
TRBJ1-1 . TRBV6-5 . TGTGCCAGCAGTACTCGCGGGGGACTCCAAGCTTTCTTT CASSTRGGLQAFF
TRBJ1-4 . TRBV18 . TGTGCCAGCTCACCTAGACTCACAGGGATGCGGGAAAAACTGTTTTTT CASSPRLTGMREKLFF
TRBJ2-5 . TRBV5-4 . TGTGCCAGCAGCTTACCCGGGACACCGGCAACCCAGTACTTC CASSLPGTPATQYF
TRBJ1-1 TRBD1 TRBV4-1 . TGCGCCAGCAGCCAAGCGGAACAGGGGGCTCCCGCTTTCTTT CASSQAEQGAPAFF
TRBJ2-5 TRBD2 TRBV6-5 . TGTGCCAGCAGCCACGGACTAGCGGGACAAGAGACCCAGTACTTC CASSHGLAGQETQYF
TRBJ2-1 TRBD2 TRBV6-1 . TGTGCCAGCAGTGGAGGGACTAGCAGATCCTACAATGAGCAGTTCTTC CASSGGTSRSYNEQFF
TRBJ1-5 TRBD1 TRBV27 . TGTGCCAGCAGTTTAGGGGGACAGGGAGGGTGGCCCCAGCATTTT CASSLGGQGGWPQHF
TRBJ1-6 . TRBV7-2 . TGTGCCAGCAGCCACAATACAGGGACGGCCGGTTCACCCCTCCACTTT CASSHNTGTAGSPLHF
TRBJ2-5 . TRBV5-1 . TGCGCCAGCACCGCCGGAGCCGTCCAAGAGACCCAGTACTTC CASTAGAVQETQYF
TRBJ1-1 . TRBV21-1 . TGTGCCAGCAGCAGAGGGACAGGAGTTATGAACACTGAAGCTTTCTTT CASSRGTGVMNTEAFF
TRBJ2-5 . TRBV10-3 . TGTGCCATCAGGGGCGGGCAGCGAGAGACCCAGTACTTC CAIRGGQRETQYF
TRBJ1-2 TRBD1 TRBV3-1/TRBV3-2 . TGTGCCAGCAGCGCCCTACCCGGGACAGGGTCTGGCTACACCTTC CASSALPGTGSGYTF
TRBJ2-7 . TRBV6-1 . TGTGCCAGCACCCCCGCCGGGACTTTCTACGAGCAGTACTTC CASTPAGTFYEQYF
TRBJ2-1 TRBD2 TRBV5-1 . TGCGCCAGCAGCTTCGACCGAGCGGGGGGCTACAATGAGCAGTTCTTC CASSFDRAGGYNEQFF
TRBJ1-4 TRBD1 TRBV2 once TGTGCCAGCAGTGAAGCCGGGACAGGGGTAAGAAATGAAAAACTGTTTTTT CASSEAGTGVRNEKLFF
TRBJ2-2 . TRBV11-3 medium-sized TGTGCCAGCAGCTTAGTTGGGCGATCGAACACCGGGGAGCTGTTTTTT CASSLVGRSNTGELFF
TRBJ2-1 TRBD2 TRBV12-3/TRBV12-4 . TGTGCCAGCAGTTCAGCGGGGGGGAATGAGCAGTTCTTC CASSSAGGNEQFF
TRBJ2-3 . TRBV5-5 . TGTGCCAGCAGCTTGCTGGAGGGGTCAGATACGCAGTATTTT CASSLLEGSDTQYF
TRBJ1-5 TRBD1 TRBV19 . TGTGCCAGTAGCAAAAACGACAGGGTAGATCAGCCCCAGCATTTT CASSKNDRVDQPQHF
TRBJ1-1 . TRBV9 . TGTGCCAGCAGCTTCCGGGACTGGAGCACTGAAGCTTTCTTT CASSFRDWSTEAFF
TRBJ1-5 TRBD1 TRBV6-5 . TGTGCCAGCAGGACGACAGGGAAAGATCAGCCCCAGCATTTT CASRTTGKDQPQHF
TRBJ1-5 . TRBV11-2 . TGTGCCAGCAGCTTTGACAGAAATCAGCCCCAGCATTTT CASSFDRNQPQHF
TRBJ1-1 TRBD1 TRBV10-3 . TGTGCCATTTCGGGACAGGGGGACACTGAAGCTTTCTTT CAISGQGDTEAFF
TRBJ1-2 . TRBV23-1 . TGCGCCAGCAGTCAATTTTATAACAGAGAATGCTATGGCTACACCTTC CASSQFYNRECYGYTF
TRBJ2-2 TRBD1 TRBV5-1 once TGCGCCAGCACTAGTCAGGGGGACACCGGGGAGCTGTTTTTT CASTSQGDTGELFF